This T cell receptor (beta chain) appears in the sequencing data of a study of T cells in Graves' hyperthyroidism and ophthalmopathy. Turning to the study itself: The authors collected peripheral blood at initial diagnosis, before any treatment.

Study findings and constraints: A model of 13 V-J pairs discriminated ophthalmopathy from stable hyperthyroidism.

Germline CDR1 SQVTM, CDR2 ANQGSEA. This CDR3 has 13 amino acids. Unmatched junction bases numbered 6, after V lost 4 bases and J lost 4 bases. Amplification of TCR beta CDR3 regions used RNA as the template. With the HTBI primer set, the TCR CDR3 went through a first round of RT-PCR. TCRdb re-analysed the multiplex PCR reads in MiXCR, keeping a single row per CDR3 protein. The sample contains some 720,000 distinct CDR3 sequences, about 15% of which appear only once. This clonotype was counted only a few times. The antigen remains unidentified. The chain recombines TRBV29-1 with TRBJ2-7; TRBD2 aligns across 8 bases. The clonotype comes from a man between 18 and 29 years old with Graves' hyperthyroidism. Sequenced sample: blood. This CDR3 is CSVALSGRYEQYF. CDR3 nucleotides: TGCAGCGTTGCCTTAAGCGGGAGATACGAGCAGTACTTC.